The 30 T cell receptor beta chains below all came from one sample that was sequenced in a study of vaccination and CD4 T cells after COVID-19. Stated treatment: roughly ten-day PBMC culture with coronavirus spike peptide pools or control peptides (ViraFEST assay). Their antigens are not known. Cultured CD4+ T-cell DNA underwent Oncomine TCR Beta short-read sequencing. MiXCR, applied by TCRdb to the PCR reads, yields one record per CDR3 protein. This sample has about 12,000 distinct CDR3 sequences, with around 30% found just once. The sample consisted of cultured CD4+ T cells from blood. All receptors derive from a human donor with COVID-19.

V is TRBV7-2 and J is TRBJ2-7; D call uncertain. The germline gives CDR1 SGHTA, CDR2 FQGNSA. V was shortened by 2 bases and J by 4 bases, with 6 bases between the two germline ends. The CDR3 has 12 amino acids. DNA for the CDR3: TGTGCCAGCAGCTTAAAGGGTTACGAGCAGTACTTC. Its protein product is CASSLKGYEQYF.

V is TRBV6-1 and J is TRBJ2-3; 8 bases are a match to TRBD1. CDR3 size: 18 residues. CDR1 is MNHNS, CDR2 SASEGT, per germline. The junction had 15 bases not matched to a gene; V was cut back by 6 bases and J by 1 base. As DNA, the CDR3 is TGTGCCAGCAGCCCCCTGGGGGCACAGGGGGTCCGCACAGATACGCAGTATTTT. Amino acid sequence: CASSPLGAQGVRTDTQYF.

V usage is TRBV19 and J usage is TRBJ2-2, with TRBD1 identical over 11 bases. J gave up 3 bases and V 8 bases, and 2 bases lay outside the gene matches. The CDR3 length is 14 residues. CDR1 is LNHDA, CDR2 SQIVND, per germline (reference sequence). DNA for the CDR3: TGTGCCAGTGGGGACAGGGGGTACACCGGGGAGCTGTTTTTT. Protein sequence: CASGDRGYTGELFF.

The chain joins TRBV2 to TRBJ1-5; the match to TRBD1 covers 7 bases. J lost 7 bases, V lost 7 bases, and 13 bases had no gene match. CDR3 length: 15 residues. CDR1 is SNHLY and CDR2 is FYNNEI in the germline V gene. CDR3 protein: CASTSRDSFGQPQHF. For the CDR3, the DNA is TGTGCCAGCACCAGTCGGGACAGCTTCGGACAGCCCCAGCATTTT.

The rearrangement links TRBV29-1 to TRBJ1-1; TRBD1 matches 8 bases. The CDR3 has 13 amino acids. V lost 5 bases and J lost 6; bases outside the gene matches: 8. Germline assignment: CDR1 SQVTM and CDR2 ANQGSEA. The CDR3 coding sequence is TGCAGCGTTACTTCAGGGGGCCTCGCTGAAGCTTTCTTT. It codes for CSVTSGGLAEAFF.

V is TRBV28 and J is TRBJ1-5; D possibly corresponds to TRBD1 (5 bases). The CDR3 has 14 amino acids. Germline values: CDR1 MDHEN, CDR2 SYDVKM. V lost 2 bases to trimming and J lost 4 bases, with 9 bases between them. In nucleotides, the CDR3 is TGTGCCAGCAGTTTAGGGGGGGGAAATCAGCCCCAGCATTTT. It translates to CASSLGGGNQPQHF. The full variable domain, with the rest looked up from reference TRBV28 and TRBJ1-5, is DVKVTQSSRYLVKRTGEKVFLECVQDMDHENMFWYRQDPGLGLRLIYFSYDVKMKEKGDIPEGYSVSREKKERFSLILESASTNQTSMYLCASSLGGGNQPQHFGDGTRLSIL.

This sequence joins TRBV7-9 and TRBJ1-4; D is unclear. CDR1 and CDR2 from the germline V gene are SEHNR and FQNEAQ (reference sequence). The CDR3 runs to 16 residues. The V gene lost 5 bases and the J gene lost 8 bases, with 21 bases spanning the gap. In nucleotides, the CDR3 is TGTGCCAGCAGCCCACTAGGTCGTAGGGAGGAGGAAAAACTGTTTTTT. Protein product: CASSPLGRREEEKLFF.

The chain employs TRBV27 and TRBJ1-4, with D unresolved. The CDR3 has 15 amino acids. Germline V gene data show CDR1 as MNHEY and CDR2 as SMNVEV (reference sequence). V was clipped by 8 bases and J by 8 bases, with 21 bases between them. The CDR3 loop is CASALITPTPEKLFF. Here the CDR3 DNA reads TGTGCCAGCGCCCTGATCACCCCGACTCCGGAAAAACTGTTTTTT.

This clonotype appeared a few times. The rearrangement links TRBV20-1 to TRBJ2-3; 11 bases are shared with TRBD2. Germline assignment: CDR1 DFQATT and CDR2 SNEGSKA (reference sequence). The CDR3 is 15 amino acids. With 7 bases clipped from V and 0 bases from J, the junction kept 6 bases outside the gene matches. CDR3 in amino acids: CSGTRLAGSTDTQYF. The CDR3 DNA reads TGCAGTGGTACCAGACTAGCGGGGAGCACAGATACGCAGTATTTT.

The rearrangement joins TRBV23-1 to TRBJ1-2; TRBD1 agrees at 7 bases. TRBV23-1 belongs to the ORF category, with a function that is uncertain. The CDR3 sequence is 19 residues long. Unmatched junction bases numbered 17, after V lost 0 bases and J lost 4 bases. The CDR3 protein is CASSQSDGDSRKRTYGYTF. CDR3 sequence (DNA): TGCGCCAGCAGTCAATCTGACGGGGACAGTCGTAAAAGAACCTATGGCTACACCTTC.

The chain has TRBV19 and TRBJ2-2; 8 bases fit TRBD1. V was pared by 4 bases and J by 0 bases, with 7 bases of the junction left unmatched. Per the germline V gene, CDR1 is LNHDA and CDR2 is SQIVND (reference sequence). This CDR3 comprises 17 residues. The CDR3 DNA sequence: TGTGCCAGTAGTAGAGGGACAGGAATGGCGAACACCGGGGAGCTGTTTTTT. Translation: CASSRGTGMANTGELFF.

V usage is TRBV28 and J usage is TRBJ1-1; a weak D match, TRBD1 (5 bases). Germline-derived CDR1 and CDR2 are MDHEN and SYDVKM. The V end was cut by 10 bases, the J end by 3 bases, with 21 bases between. This CDR3 is 15 amino acids long. The DNA for the CDR3 is TGTGCCACCAACCACGCCCAAGACAGATACACTGAAGCTTTCTTT. This encodes CATNHAQDRYTEAFF.

The rearrangement links TRBV5-1 to TRBJ1-1; D remains unclear. Trimming took 2 bases from V and 3 from J, leaving 8 bases between them. The length of the CDR3 is 13 residues. CDR1 and CDR2 from the germline V gene are SGHRS and YFSETQ. The CDR3 is CASSFAPDTEAFF. In DNA form, the CDR3 reads TGCGCCAGCAGCTTCGCGCCAGACACTGAAGCTTTCTTT.

This chain links TRBV6-2 or TRBV6-3 with TRBJ2-5; TRBD2 agrees at 12 bases. J lost 5 bases, V lost 4 bases, and 8 bases had no gene match. Germline CDR1 reads MNHEY; CDR2 reads SVGEGT. The CDR3 is made up of 16 amino acids. For the CDR3, the DNA is TGTGCCAGCAGTTTCCCGACTAGCGGGGGAAGGGAGACCCAGTACTTC. Protein: CASSFPTSGGRETQYF.

The J gene is TRBJ1-1, the V gene TRBV20-1; D may be TRBD1 (6 bases). CDR1 is DFQATT, CDR2 SNEGSKA, per germline (reference sequence). V was trimmed by 1 base and J by 3 bases, leaving 12 bases between them. The CDR3 contains 14 residues. CDR3 DNA sequence: TGCAGTGCTAGAGGCACAGGGTGGGACACTGAAGCTTTCTTT. Its translation: CSARGTGWDTEAFF.

This chain joins TRBV11-2 and TRBJ1-2; maybe TRBD1 (5 bases). Trimming shortened V by 5 bases and J by 2 bases, and 15 bases separated the two germline ends. CDR1 and CDR2 from the germline V gene are SGHAT and FQNNGV. CDR3 length: 15 residues. Here the CDR3 reads CASSPMGGKNYGYTF. In DNA form, the CDR3 reads TGTGCCAGCAGCCCGATGGGGGGGAAAAACTATGGCTACACCTTC.

This clonotype is medium-sized (0.01 to 0.1%) within its sample. The chain combines TRBV24-1 with TRBJ2-2; D remains ambiguous. The CDR3 has 15 residues. Germline V gene lookup returns CDR1 KGHDR and CDR2 SFDVKD. V shed 6 bases and J shed 2 bases, with 12 bases lying between them. CDR3 sequence: CATSLRTDNTGELFF. The DNA of the CDR3 is TGTGCCACCAGTCTAAGGACGGACAACACCGGGGAGCTGTTTTTT.

The CDR3: CSVPGQTFNRPQHF. The DNA of the CDR3 is TGCAGTGTCCCGGGACAGACCTTCAATCGACCCCAGCATTTT. The J gene is TRBJ1-5, the V gene TRBV20-1, with 7 bases lining up with TRBD1. Germline V gives CDR1 DFQATT, CDR2 SNEGSKA (reference sequence). V lost 7 bases to trimming and J lost 10 bases; unmatched junction nucleotides: 16. This CDR3 is 14 amino acids long.

This clonotype was counted only a few times. The chain links TRBV11-2 to TRBJ1-2; D ambiguous. V gave up 5 bases and J gave up 8 bases, with 15 bases separating them. Germline CDR1 and CDR2: SGHAT and FQNNGV. CDR3 size: 13 residues. DNA of the CDR3: TGTGCCAGCAGCCTGATAGGATTCGGAGGCTACACCTTC. Translating gives CASSLIGFGGYTF.

The chain has TRBV12-3 or TRBV12-4 and TRBJ2-3, with D possibly matching TRBD2 (7 bases). The CDR3 loop spans 15 amino acids. V dropped 8 bases and J dropped 0 bases, with 15 bases sitting between them. CDR3 sequence reads: CASLRGASSTDTQYF. As DNA, the CDR3 is TGTGCCAGCCTCCGGGGGGCTTCTAGCACAGATACGCAGTATTTT.

This chain connects TRBV20-1 to TRBJ1-1; the D gene is possibly TRBD1 (5 bases). The germline CDR1 and CDR2 sequences are DFQATT and SNEGSKA (reference sequence). The CDR3 has 13 residues. The CDR3 spells CSPRKRTNTEAFF. The CDR3, as DNA: TGCAGCCCAAGGAAGAGGACAAACACTGAAGCTTTCTTT.

CDR3 coding DNA: TGTGCCAGCAGTGGACAGGCTGCCGGGGGGCCCCAGCATTTT. Protein sequence: CASSGQAAGGPQHF. The chain joins TRBV6-1 to TRBJ1-5; D is perhaps TRBD1 (6 bases). Trimming left V 4 bases short and J 9 bases short, with 16 bases between. The CDR3 loop spans 14 amino acids. From germline, CDR1 is MNHNS and CDR2 SASEGT.

This chain uses TRBV19 with TRBJ1-5, with a tentative D call TRBD1 (5 bases). The germline V and J ends were trimmed by 4 bases and 4 bases, with 20 bases remaining between them. CDR1 is LNHDA, CDR2 SQIVND, per germline (reference sequence). The CDR3 is 17 residues long. The CDR3 loop is CASSTTRGRAQNQPQHF. CDR3 DNA: TGTGCCAGTAGTACCACCCGGGGCAGGGCCCAGAATCAGCCCCAGCATTTT.

This clonotype has a handful of counts. This chain links TRBV20-1 with TRBJ2-5; no clear D gene. With 6 bases removed from V and 5 bases from J, the gap between germline ends came to 16 bases. The CDR3 contains 13 residues. Germline V gives CDR1 DFQATT, CDR2 SNEGSKA (reference sequence). The CDR3 DNA reads TGCAGTGCCGACTTAAAGGGTCGGGAGACCCAGTACTTC. Translating it yields CSADLKGRETQYF.

The chain employs TRBV6-5 and TRBJ1-1; D ambiguous. The V gene lost 3 bases and the J gene lost 10 bases, with 9 bases spanning the gap. CDR3 length: 11 amino acids. Germline values: CDR1 MNHEY, CDR2 SVGAGI. The DNA of the CDR3 is TGTGCCAGCAGTTATGGTCTTGTAGCTTTCTTT. Amino acid sequence: CASSYGLVAFF.

Judged by abundance, this clonotype is medium-sized. This chain links TRBV6-4 with TRBJ1-2, with 8 bases identical to TRBD1. There are 12 residues in the CDR3. V shed 6 bases and J 10 bases; nucleotides not matched to a gene: 7. CDR1 and CDR2 from the germline V gene are MRHNA and SNTAGT. As DNA, the CDR3 is TGTGCCAGCAGGGACAGGGTAAAAGACTACACCTTC. Its translation: CASRDRVKDYTF.

This clonotype was detected only a few times. The chain employs TRBV7-8 and TRBJ2-7; 7 bases fit TRBD1. CDR1 and CDR2 (germline): SGHVS, FQNEAQ. CDR3 size: 14 residues. After removal of 6 bases from V and 2 bases from J, the junction contained 7 bases not matched to a gene. CDR3 sequence: CASRNIQGPYEQYF. Here the CDR3 DNA reads TGTGCCAGCAGAAACATACAGGGGCCCTACGAGCAGTACTTC.

This clonotype has more than one count but fewer than ten. The J gene is TRBJ1-2, the V gene TRBV6-2 or TRBV6-3; D uncertain. CDR1 is MNHEY and CDR2 is SVGEGT in the germline V gene. This CDR3 is 14 amino acids long. V was clipped by 0 bases and J by 0 bases, with 5 bases between them. In DNA, the CDR3 is TGTGCCAGCAGTTACTCTTTCGCTAACTATGGCTACACCTTC. Protein sequence: CASSYSFANYGYTF.

The chain is built from TRBV7-2 and TRBJ2-2, with D maybe TRBD1 (6 bases). Trimming removed 7 bases from V and 6 bases from J, with 15 bases in between. This CDR3 has 14 amino acids. Germline V gene sequence: CDR1 SGHTA, CDR2 FQGNSA. The CDR3 loop is CASNPGVAAGELFF. In nucleotides, the CDR3 is TGTGCCAGCAACCCAGGGGTCGCTGCCGGGGAGCTGTTTTTT. Supplemented by reference TRBV7-2 and TRBJ2-2, the full variable domain reads GAGVSQSPSNKVTEKGKDVELRCDPISGHTALYWYRQSLGQGLEFLIYFQGNSAPDKSGLPSDRFSAERTGGSVSTLTIQRTQQEDSAVYLCASNPGVAAGELFFGEGSRLTVL.

This clonotype was detected only a few times. The chain has TRBV19 and TRBJ1-4; 9 nucleotides align to TRBD1. There are 15 residues in the CDR3. In germline, CDR1 is LNHDA, CDR2 SQIVND (reference sequence). Trimming removed 3 bases from V and 7 bases from J; junction bases left unmatched: 6. In DNA form, the CDR3 reads TGTGCCAGTAGTATTTCCGGGACAGGGCTTGAAAAACTGTTTTTT. It is translated as CASSISGTGLEKLFF.